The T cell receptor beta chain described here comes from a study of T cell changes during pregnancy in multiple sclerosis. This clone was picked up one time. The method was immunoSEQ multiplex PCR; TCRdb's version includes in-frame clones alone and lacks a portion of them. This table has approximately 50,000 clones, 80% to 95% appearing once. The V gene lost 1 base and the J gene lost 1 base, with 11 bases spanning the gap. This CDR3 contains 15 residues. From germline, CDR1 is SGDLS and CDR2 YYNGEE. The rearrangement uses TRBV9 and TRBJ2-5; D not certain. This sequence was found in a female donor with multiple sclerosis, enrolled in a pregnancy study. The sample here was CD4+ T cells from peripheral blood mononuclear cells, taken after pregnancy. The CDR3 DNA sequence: TGTGCCAGCAGCGTATTTGACTCCATCCAAGAGACCCAGTACTTC. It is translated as CASSVFDSIQETQYF. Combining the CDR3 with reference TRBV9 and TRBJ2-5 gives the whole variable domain DSGVTQTPKHLITATGQRVTLRCSPRSGDLSVYWYQQSLDQGLQFLIQYYNGEERAKGNILERFSAQQFPDLHSELNLSSLELGDSALYFCASSVFDSIQETQYFGPGTRLLVL.